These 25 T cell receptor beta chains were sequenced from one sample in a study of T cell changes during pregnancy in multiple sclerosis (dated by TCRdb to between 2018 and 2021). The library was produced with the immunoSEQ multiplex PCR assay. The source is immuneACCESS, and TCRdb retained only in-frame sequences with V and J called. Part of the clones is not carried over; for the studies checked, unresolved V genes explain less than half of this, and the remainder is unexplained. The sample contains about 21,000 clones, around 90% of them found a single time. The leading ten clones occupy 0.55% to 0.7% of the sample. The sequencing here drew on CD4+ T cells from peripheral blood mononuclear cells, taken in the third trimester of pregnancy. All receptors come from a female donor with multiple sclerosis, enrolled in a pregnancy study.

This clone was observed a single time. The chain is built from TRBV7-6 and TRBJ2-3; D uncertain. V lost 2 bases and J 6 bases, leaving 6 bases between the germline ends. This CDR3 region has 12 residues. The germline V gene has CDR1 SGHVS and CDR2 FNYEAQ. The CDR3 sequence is CASSLIGDTQYF. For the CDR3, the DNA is TGTGCCAGCAGCTTAATCGGGGATACGCAGTATTTT. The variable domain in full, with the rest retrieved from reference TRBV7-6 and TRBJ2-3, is GAGVSQSPRYKVTKRGQDVALRCDPISGHVSLYWYRQALGQGPEFLTYFNYEAQQDKSGLPNDRFSAERPEGSISTLTIQRTEQRDSAMYRCASSLIGDTQYFGPGTRLTVL.

The CDR3 here is CASSQDTYRGNTEAFF. CDR3 DNA: TGTGCCAGCAGCCAAGATACGTATAGGGGGAACACTGAAGCTTTCTTT. The chain joins TRBV4-2 to TRBJ1-1; tentatively, D is TRBD1 (5 bases). Trimming left V 0 bases short and J 1 base short, with 12 bases between. The CDR3 covers 16 residues. Germline lookup yields CDR1 LGHNA and CDR2 YNFKEQ.

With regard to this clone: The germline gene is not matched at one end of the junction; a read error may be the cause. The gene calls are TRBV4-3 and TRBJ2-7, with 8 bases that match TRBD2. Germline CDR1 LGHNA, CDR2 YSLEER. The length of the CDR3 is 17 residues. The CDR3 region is CASSQLNRAGGSYERYF. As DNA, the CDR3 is TGCGCCAGCAGCCAATTAAACAGGGCGGGGGGTTCCTACGAGCGGTACTTC.

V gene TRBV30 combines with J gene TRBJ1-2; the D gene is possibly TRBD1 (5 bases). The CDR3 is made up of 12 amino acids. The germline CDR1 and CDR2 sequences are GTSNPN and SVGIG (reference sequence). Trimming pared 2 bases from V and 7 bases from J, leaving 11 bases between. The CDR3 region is CAWSLWGGGYTF. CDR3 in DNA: TGTGCCTGGAGTTTATGGGGCGGTGGCTACACCTTC.

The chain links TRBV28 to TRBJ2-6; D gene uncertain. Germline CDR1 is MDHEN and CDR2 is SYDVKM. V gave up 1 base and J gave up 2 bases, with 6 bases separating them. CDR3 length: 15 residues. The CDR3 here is CASSLLLPGANVLTF. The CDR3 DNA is TGTGCCAGCAGTTTATTACTTCCTGGGGCCAACGTCCTGACTTTC.

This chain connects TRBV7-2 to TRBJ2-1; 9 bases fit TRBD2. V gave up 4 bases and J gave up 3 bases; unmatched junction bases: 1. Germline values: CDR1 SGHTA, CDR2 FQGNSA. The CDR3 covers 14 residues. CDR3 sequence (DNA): TGTGCCAGCAGCTATAGCGGGGGCTACAATGAGCAGTTCTTC. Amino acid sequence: CASSYSGGYNEQFF.

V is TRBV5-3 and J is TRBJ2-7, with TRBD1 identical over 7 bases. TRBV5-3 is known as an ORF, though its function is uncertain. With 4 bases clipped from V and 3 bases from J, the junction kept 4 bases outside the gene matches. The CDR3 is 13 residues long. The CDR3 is CARSRGQHYEQYF. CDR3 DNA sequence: TGTGCCAGAAGCAGGGGACAGCACTACGAGCAGTACTTC.

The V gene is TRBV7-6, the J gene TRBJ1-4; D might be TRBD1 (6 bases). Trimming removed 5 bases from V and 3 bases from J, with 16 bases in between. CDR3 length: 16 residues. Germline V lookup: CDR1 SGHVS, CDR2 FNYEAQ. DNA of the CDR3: TGTGCCAGCAGCAAAGGCGGGGGGCGTCCTAATGAAAAACTGTTTTTT. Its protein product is CASSKGGGRPNEKLFF. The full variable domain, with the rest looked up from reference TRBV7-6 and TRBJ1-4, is GAGVSQSPRYKVTKRGQDVALRCDPISGHVSLYWYRQALGQGPEFLTYFNYEAQQDKSGLPNDRFSAERPEGSISTLTIQRTEQRDSAMYRCASSKGGGRPNEKLFFGSGTQLSVL.

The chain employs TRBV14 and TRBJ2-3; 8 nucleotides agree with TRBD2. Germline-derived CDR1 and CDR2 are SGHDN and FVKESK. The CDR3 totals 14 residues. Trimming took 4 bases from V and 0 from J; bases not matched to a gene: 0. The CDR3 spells CASSLAGSTDTQYF. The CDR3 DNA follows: TGTGCCAGCAGCCTAGCGGGGAGCACAGATACGCAGTATTTT. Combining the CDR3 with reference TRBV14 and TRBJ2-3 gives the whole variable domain EAGVTQFPSHSVIEKGQTVTLRCDPISGHDNLYWYRRVMGKEIKFLLHFVKESKQDESGMPNNRFLAERTGGTYSTLKVQPAELEDSGVYFCASSLAGSTDTQYFGPGTRLTVL.

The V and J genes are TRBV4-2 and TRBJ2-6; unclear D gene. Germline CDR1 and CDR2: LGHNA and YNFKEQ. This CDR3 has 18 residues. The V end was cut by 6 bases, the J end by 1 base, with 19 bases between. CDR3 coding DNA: TGTGCCAGCAGGGCCGTGGGTGCCCGGAGATCTGGGGCCAACGTCCTGACTTTC. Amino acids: CASRAVGARRSGANVLTF.

The CDR3 nucleotides are TGTGCCTGGAGGGTGGGTTGGCCAGGGGGCGCGAATTCACCCCTCCACTTT. This sequence encodes CAWRVGWPGGANSPLHF. This chain links TRBV30 with TRBJ1-6, with 8 bases lining up with TRBD1. V gave up 3 bases and J gave up 7 bases; unmatched junction bases: 14. There are 17 residues in the CDR3. CDR1 and CDR2 (germline): GTSNPN, SVGIG (reference sequence).

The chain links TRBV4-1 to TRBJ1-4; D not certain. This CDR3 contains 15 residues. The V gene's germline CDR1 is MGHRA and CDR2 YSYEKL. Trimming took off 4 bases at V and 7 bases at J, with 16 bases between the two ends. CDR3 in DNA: TGCGCCAGCAGCCCGTCCTATTTACGCCCTGAAAAACTGTTTTTT. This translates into CASSPSYLRPEKLFF.

DNA for the CDR3: TGTGCCAGCACCGCCGGGGGGCGCGGGGCCGAGCAGTACTTC. Translating it yields CASTAGGRGAEQYF. The chain links TRBV6-6 to TRBJ2-7, with a possible D match to TRBD2 (7 bases). Germline V CDR1 and CDR2: MNHNY, SVGAGI (reference sequence). The CDR3 loop spans 14 amino acids. V dropped 7 bases and J dropped 6 bases, with 19 bases sitting between them.

CDR3 amino acids: CASSQLRPSYSGGGEYEQYF. In DNA, the CDR3 is TGCGCCAGCAGCCAACTCCGCCCGAGTTATAGCGGGGGTGGGGAATACGAGCAGTACTTC. V and J are TRBV4-3 and TRBJ2-7; 9 bases line up with TRBD2. J lost 4 bases, V lost 2 bases, and 21 bases had no gene match. Germline values: CDR1 LGHNA, CDR2 YSLEER. The CDR3 loop spans 20 amino acids.

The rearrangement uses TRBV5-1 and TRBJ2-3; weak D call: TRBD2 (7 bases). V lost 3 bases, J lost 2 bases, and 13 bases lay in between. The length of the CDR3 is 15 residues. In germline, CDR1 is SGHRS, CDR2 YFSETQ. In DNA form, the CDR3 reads TGCGCCAGCAGCTCTAGGGGGGGGGACACAGATACGCAGTATTTT. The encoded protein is CASSSRGGDTDTQYF.

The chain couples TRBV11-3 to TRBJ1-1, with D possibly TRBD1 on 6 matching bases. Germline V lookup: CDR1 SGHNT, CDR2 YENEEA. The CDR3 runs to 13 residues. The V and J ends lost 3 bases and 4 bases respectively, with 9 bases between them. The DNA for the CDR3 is TGTGCCAGCAGCTTCGGCAGGGGCACTGAAGCTTTCTTT. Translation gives CASSFGRGTEAFF.

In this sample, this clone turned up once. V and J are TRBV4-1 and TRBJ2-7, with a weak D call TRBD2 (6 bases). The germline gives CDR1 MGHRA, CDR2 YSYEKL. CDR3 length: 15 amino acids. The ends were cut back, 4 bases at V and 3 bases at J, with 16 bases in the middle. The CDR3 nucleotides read TGCGCCAGCAGCCCGGACGATAGCGGTCTCTACGAGCAGTACTTC. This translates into CASSPDDSGLYEQYF.

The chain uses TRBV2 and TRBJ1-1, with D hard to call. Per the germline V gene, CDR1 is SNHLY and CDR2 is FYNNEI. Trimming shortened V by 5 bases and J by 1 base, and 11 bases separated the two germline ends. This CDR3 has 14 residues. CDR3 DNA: TGTGCCAGCAGTTATTACAGTGGGAACACTGAAGCTTTCTTT. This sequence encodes CASSYYSGNTEAFF.

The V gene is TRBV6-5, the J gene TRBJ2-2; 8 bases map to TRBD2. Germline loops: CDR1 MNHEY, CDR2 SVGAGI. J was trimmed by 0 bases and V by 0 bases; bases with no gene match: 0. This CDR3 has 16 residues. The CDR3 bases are TGTGCCAGCAGTTACTCTAGCGGGGCGAACACCGGGGAGCTGTTTTTT. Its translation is CASSYSSGANTGELFF.

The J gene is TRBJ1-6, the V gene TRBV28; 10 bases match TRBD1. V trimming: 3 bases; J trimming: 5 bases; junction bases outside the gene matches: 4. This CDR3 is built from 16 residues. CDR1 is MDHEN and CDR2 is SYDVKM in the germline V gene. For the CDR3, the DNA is TGTGCCAGCAGTTTTGACAGGGGGCGGGATAATTCACCCCTCCACTTT. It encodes CASSFDRGRDNSPLHF.

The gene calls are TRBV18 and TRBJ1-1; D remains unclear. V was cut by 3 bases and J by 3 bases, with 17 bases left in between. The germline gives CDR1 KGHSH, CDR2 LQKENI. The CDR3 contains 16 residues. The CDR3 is CASSPIWRVRDTEAFF. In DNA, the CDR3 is TGTGCCAGCTCACCCATTTGGAGGGTAAGGGACACTGAAGCTTTCTTT. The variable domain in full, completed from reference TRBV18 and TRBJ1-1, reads NAGVMQNPRHLVRRRGQEARLRCSPMKGHSHVYWYRQLPEEGLKFMVYLQKENIIDESGMPKERFSAEFPKEGPSILRIQQVVRGDSAAYFCASSPIWRVRDTEAFFGQGTRLTVV.

CDR3 protein: CASSPAGAGGNYGYTF. DNA of the CDR3: TGTGCCAGCAGCCCCGCAGGAGCAGGGGGCAACTATGGCTACACCTTC. V is TRBV28 and J is TRBJ1-2; 8 nucleotides agree with TRBD1. The CDR3 extends over 16 amino acids. Germline V gives CDR1 MDHEN, CDR2 SYDVKM. V was clipped by 6 bases and J by 2 bases; unmatched bases: 11.

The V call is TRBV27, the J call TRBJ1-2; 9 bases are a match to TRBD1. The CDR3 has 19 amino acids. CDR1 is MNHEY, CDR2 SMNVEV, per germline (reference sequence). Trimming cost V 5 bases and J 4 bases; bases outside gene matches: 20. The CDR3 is CASSRKPPRATGGGYGYTF. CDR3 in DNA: TGTGCCAGCAGTCGAAAGCCACCCCGGGCCACAGGGGGCGGCTATGGCTACACCTTC.

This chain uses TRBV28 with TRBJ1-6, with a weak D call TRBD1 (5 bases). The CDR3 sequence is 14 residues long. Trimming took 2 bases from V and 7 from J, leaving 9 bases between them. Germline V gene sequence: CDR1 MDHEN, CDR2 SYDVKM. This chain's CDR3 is CASSLGAFNSPLHF. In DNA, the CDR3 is TGTGCCAGCAGTTTAGGGGCTTTCAATTCACCCCTCCACTTT. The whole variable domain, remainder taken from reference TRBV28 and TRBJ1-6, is DVKVTQSSRYLVKRTGEKVFLECVQDMDHENMFWYRQDPGLGLRLIYFSYDVKMKEKGDIPEGYSVSREKKERFSLILESASTNQTSMYLCASSLGAFNSPLHFGNGTRLTVT.

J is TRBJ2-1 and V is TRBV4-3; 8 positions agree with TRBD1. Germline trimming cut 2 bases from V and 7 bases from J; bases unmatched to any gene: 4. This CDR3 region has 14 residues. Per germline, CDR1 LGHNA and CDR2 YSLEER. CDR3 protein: CASSQRTGSNEQFF. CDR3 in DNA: TGCGCCAGCAGCCAACGGACAGGGAGTAATGAGCAGTTCTTC.